This TCR beta chain appears in the sequencing data of a study of T cells in Graves' hyperthyroidism and ophthalmopathy. At the level of the study: Peripheral blood was obtained at initial diagnosis, preceding any treatment.

Aged 18 to 65, the patients had hyperthyroidism that was newly diagnosed and had lasted under 2 months. It was uncontrolled infection, other autoimmune disease, pregnancy or lactation that excluded patients. The CDR3 has 16 amino acids. Losses at the gene ends were 0 bases for V and 0 bases for J; bases not matched to a gene: 5. Germline assignment: CDR1 DFQATT and CDR2 SNEGSKA (reference sequence). The investigators amplified TCR beta CDR3 regions from RNA transcripts. The HTBI primer set was used in a first-round RT-PCR of the TCR CDR3. TCRdb re-analysed the multiplex PCR reads in MiXCR, keeping a single row per CDR3 protein. The profile covers about 680,000 distinct CDR3 sequences, with around 40% appearing a single time and around 32% taken by the ten largest.

The material sequenced was blood. The sequence derives from a woman aged 40-49 years with Graves' hyperthyroidism. The J gene is TRBJ1-1, the V gene TRBV20-1, with TRBD1 matching 9 bases. The CDR3 loop reads CSARDHTGGLNTEAFF. In DNA form, the CDR3 reads TGCAGTGCTAGAGATCACACAGGGGGCTTGAACACTGAAGCTTTCTTT.